This entry lists 28 T cell receptor beta chains sequenced from one sample in a study of T cells in narcolepsy. The table came from immunoSEQ multiplex PCR; TCRdb's copy has only in-frame clones and leaves some out. The sample gives fewer than 40,000 clones, roughly 86% of which show up once; 2% to 2.5% is in the top ten. The sample taken for sequencing was memory (CD45RA-) CD4+ T cells from blood. Source of these receptors: a human donor in good health.

The genes are TRBV28 and TRBJ2-4; 8 nucleotides agree with TRBD2. This CDR3 comprises 16 residues. Trimming took 4 bases from V and 7 from J; bases not matched to a gene: 12. Germline lookup yields CDR1 MDHEN and CDR2 SYDVKM. The CDR3 bases are TGTGCCAGCAGTTCCTTACTAGCGGAGGGGAGGAACATTCAGTACTTC. Translation: CASSSLLAEGRNIQYF.

The J gene is TRBJ2-5, the V gene TRBV6-1; 7 positions agree with TRBD1. Judging by the DNA end, TRBJ2-7 fits better; the J call may be wrong. The CDR3 is 15 residues long. Looked up from germline, CDR1 is MNHNS and CDR2 is SASEGT. CDR3 loop: CASPKNRGVIYEQYF. The CDR3, as DNA: TGTGCCAGCCCTAAAAACAGGGGTGTAATCTACGAGCAGTACTTC.

V usage is TRBV4-1 and J usage is TRBJ1-1, with a weak D call TRBD1 (6 bases). Germline V gives CDR1 MGHRA, CDR2 YSYEKL. The V end lost 3 bases, the J end lost 4 bases, and 15 bases lay between the germline ends. This CDR3 region has 15 residues. In nucleotides, the CDR3 is TGCGCCAGCAGCCACGGGGGCGCCTTGGTCACTGAAGCTTTCTTT. Translated, it gives CASSHGGALVTEAFF.

This rearrangement joins TRBV10-3 to TRBJ1-1, with TRBD1 identical over 7 bases. The junction had 9 bases not matched to a gene; V was cut back by 5 bases and J by 0 bases. Germline V gives CDR1 ENHRY, CDR2 SYGVKD. The CDR3 extends over 16 amino acids. The chain's CDR3 is CAISNPGQTMNTEAFF. The CDR3 coding sequence is TGTGCCATCAGTAACCCGGGACAGACCATGAACACTGAAGCTTTCTTT.

V is TRBV6-1 and J is TRBJ1-1; D may be TRBD1 (6 bases). V shed 6 bases and J shed 1 base, with 12 bases lying between them. The CDR3 covers 14 residues. CDR1 MNHNS and CDR2 SASEGT come from the germline V gene. The DNA of the CDR3 is TGTGCCAGCAGGACCAACAGGGCGAACACTGAAGCTTTCTTT. This sequence encodes CASRTNRANTEAFF.

This clone came up a few times. The rearrangement joins TRBV11-2 to TRBJ1-5; possibly TRBD1 for D (6 bases). Trimming removed 0 bases at V and 6 bases at J, with 6 bases between. The CDR3 totals 13 residues. Germline loops: CDR1 SGHAT, CDR2 FQNNGV. CDR3 protein: CASSLDRGQPQHF. The CDR3 DNA sequence: TGTGCCAGCAGCTTAGACAGGGGTCAGCCCCAGCATTTT.

This sequence joins TRBV25-1 and TRBJ2-1; 7 bases fit TRBD2. Germline V gene lookup returns CDR1 MGHDK and CDR2 SYGVNS. Trimming removed 0 bases from V and 9 bases from J; junction bases left unmatched: 5. CDR3 size: 14 residues. The CDR3 protein is CASSEYRTRPEQFF. CDR3 nucleotide sequence: TGTGCCAGCAGTGAATATCGGACTAGACCTGAGCAGTTCTTC. The whole variable domain, remainder taken from reference TRBV25-1 and TRBJ2-1, is EADIYQTPRYLVIGTGKKITLECSQTMGHDKMYWYQQDPGMELHLIHYSYGVNSTEKGDLSSESTVSRIRTEHFPLTLESARPSHTSQYLCASSEYRTRPEQFFGPGTRLTVL.

J is TRBJ1-1 and V is TRBV19, with D possibly matching TRBD1 (6 bases). CDR1 is LNHDA, CDR2 SQIVND, per germline (reference sequence). V lost 1 base and J 6 bases, leaving 15 bases between the germline ends. This CDR3 has 15 residues. The CDR3, as DNA: TGTGCCAGTAGTATAGGTGCACAGGGCGGGTCTGAAGCTTTCTTT. Protein product: CASSIGAQGGSEAFF.

V gene TRBV30 combines with J gene TRBJ1-1; 7 bases agree with TRBD1. The V segment lost 2 bases and the J segment 1 base; nucleotides outside the gene matches: 10. The germline CDR1 and CDR2 sequences are GTSNPN and SVGIG (reference sequence). This CDR3 has 16 residues. CDR3 loop: CAWSPLQGLGNTEAFF. CDR3 DNA: TGTGCCTGGAGTCCACTACAGGGGTTGGGGAACACTGAAGCTTTCTTT.

This clone was detected once. J is TRBJ1-5 and V is TRBV4-1; D remains unclear. Germline V gene lookup returns CDR1 MGHRA and CDR2 YSYEKL. This CDR3 is built from 13 residues. V was cut by 0 bases and J by 5 bases, with 5 bases left in between. The CDR3 sequence: CASSQDEDQPQHF. CDR3 DNA: TGCGCCAGCAGCCAAGATGAAGATCAGCCCCAGCATTTT.

This clone was recorded a few times. The chain joins TRBV6-5 to TRBJ2-2; D possibly corresponds to TRBD1 (6 bases). Looked up from germline, CDR1 is MNHEY and CDR2 is SVGAGI. V lost 6 bases, J lost 1 base, and 9 bases lay in between. There are 14 residues in the CDR3. CDR3 loop: CASSMGQNTGELFF. DNA for the CDR3: TGTGCCAGCAGCATGGGACAGAACACCGGGGAGCTGTTTTTT.

V and J are TRBV9 and TRBJ2-3, with a weak D call TRBD2 (5 bases). CDR1 SGDLS and CDR2 YYNGEE come from the germline V gene. This CDR3 has 13 residues. Trimming stripped 3 bases from V and 6 bases from J, with 11 bases between. CDR3 region: CASSARPGDTQYF. Here the CDR3 DNA reads TGTGCCAGCAGCGCACGTCCGGGGGATACGCAGTATTTT.

This sequence joins TRBV27 and TRBJ1-1, with a weak D call TRBD1 (5 bases). The CDR3 has 16 amino acids. Trimming left V 7 bases short and J 1 base short, with 19 bases between. Per germline, CDR1 MNHEY and CDR2 SMNVEV (reference sequence). Here the CDR3 DNA reads TGTGCCAGCATCTCTGGGGCAGCCGGAGAGAACACTGAAGCTTTCTTT. Translating gives CASISGAAGENTEAFF.

V usage is TRBV19 and J usage is TRBJ1-3; no clear D gene. The germline gives CDR1 LNHDA, CDR2 SQIVND (reference sequence). With 7 bases removed from V and 6 bases from J, the gap between germline ends came to 4 bases. This CDR3 comprises 10 residues. The CDR3: CASTANTIYF. CDR3 in DNA: TGTGCCAGTACTGCAAACACCATATATTTT.

The chain links TRBV6-1 to TRBJ2-6; possible D gene TRBD1, 6 bases. CDR3 length equals 16 residues. Trimming took 4 bases from V and 2 from J, leaving 12 bases between them. Looked up from germline, CDR1 is MNHNS and CDR2 is SASEGT. DNA of the CDR3: TGTGCCAGCAGTGCACGAGAGGGGGCTGGGGCCAACGTCCTGACTTTC. Amino acid sequence: CASSAREGAGANVLTF.

This chain joins TRBV2 and TRBJ1-3; possibly TRBD1 for D (5 bases). V shed 8 bases and J shed 2 bases, with 16 bases lying between them. The CDR3 has 15 amino acids. The germline gives CDR1 SNHLY, CDR2 FYNNEI. The CDR3 reads CASRRGAVTGNTIYF. The CDR3 nucleotides read TGTGCCAGCCGGAGAGGGGCAGTCACTGGAAACACCATATATTTT.

This clone turned up a few times. The chain employs TRBV6-5 and TRBJ1-1; possibly TRBD1 for D (6 bases). V was trimmed by 2 bases and J by 3 bases, leaving 16 bases between them. The CDR3 totals 16 residues. In germline, CDR1 is MNHEY, CDR2 SVGAGI. The CDR3 DNA reads TGTGCCAGCAGTTACGTAAAAACAGGGAAACACACTGAAGCTTTCTTT. It encodes CASSYVKTGKHTEAFF.

The CDR3 protein is CASSGRGNEQYF. Written as DNA, the CDR3 is TGTGCCAGCAGCGGACGGGGGAACGAGCAGTACTTC. The gene calls are TRBV11-3 and TRBJ2-7; D may be TRBD2 (6 bases). CDR3 length equals 12 residues. Germline CDR1 SGHNT, CDR2 YENEEA. V was trimmed by 5 bases and J by 5 bases, leaving 10 bases between them.

The chain carries TRBV6-4 and TRBJ1-4; D is ambiguous. Germline V gene sequence: CDR1 MRHNA, CDR2 SNTAGT. The CDR3 is 12 amino acids. The V and J ends lost 4 bases and 8 bases respectively, with 8 bases between them. The DNA of the CDR3 is TGTGCCAGCAGTGCTCCTGGGGAAAAACTGTTTTTT. Translating it yields CASSAPGEKLFF.

The V and J genes are TRBV6-5 and TRBJ1-2, with D possibly TRBD1 on 5 matching bases. V dropped 5 bases and J dropped 2 bases, with 12 bases sitting between them. CDR3 size: 14 residues. Germline V gene data show CDR1 as MNHEY and CDR2 as SVGAGI. The CDR3 here is CASSPDYRNYGYTF. CDR3 coding DNA: TGTGCCAGCAGTCCAGATTACAGGAACTATGGCTACACCTTC.

The genes are TRBV7-3 and TRBJ2-2, with a tentative D call TRBD1 (5 bases). Trimming pared 4 bases from V and 4 bases from J, leaving 16 bases between. CDR3 length: 16 residues. The germline gives CDR1 SGHTA, CDR2 FQGTGA. CDR3 bases: TGTGCCAGCAGCTCGCAACCAGGGTTCGGCACCGGGGAGCTGTTTTTT. Its protein product is CASSSQPGFGTGELFF.

The genes are TRBV6-1 and TRBJ2-7; no firm D call. The CDR3 length is 12 residues. Per germline, CDR1 MNHNS and CDR2 SASEGT. Trimming removed 8 bases at V and 4 bases at J, with 12 bases between. CDR3 loop: CASATPLYEQYF. CDR3 sequence (DNA): TGTGCCAGCGCTACCCCCCTTTACGAGCAGTACTTC.

The chain combines TRBV11-3 with TRBJ2-6, with D possibly matching TRBD1 (6 bases). Germline V gene sequence: CDR1 SGHNT, CDR2 YENEEA. The CDR3 is made up of 20 amino acids. The V end was cut by 2 bases, the J end by 6 bases, with 26 bases between. The CDR3 DNA is TGTGCCAGCAGCTTATCTTTGGGACACCTAACTCCTCTGGAGGCCAACGTCCTGACTTTC. The encoded protein is CASSLSLGHLTPLEANVLTF.

To note about this clone: One end of the junction varies from germline; a read error may be responsible. The chain couples TRBV9 to TRBJ2-7, with D possibly matching TRBD1 (5 bases). CDR3 length: 10 residues. CDR1 SGDLS and CDR2 YYNGEE come from the germline V gene. The DNA for the CDR3 is TGTGCCAGCAGCGTCGGCAGGGAACTCTTC. It is translated as CASSVGRELF.

This chain uses TRBV11-2 with TRBJ2-7; TRBD1 aligns across 10 bases. V was clipped by 3 bases and J by 4 bases; unmatched bases: 6. Germline values: CDR1 SGHAT, CDR2 FQNNGV. CDR3 length equals 15 residues. DNA of the CDR3: TGTGCCAGCAGCTTCCCGGGACAGGGGACTTACGAGCAGTACTTC. Its translation is CASSFPGQGTYEQYF. Combining the CDR3 with reference TRBV11-2 and TRBJ2-7 gives the whole variable domain EAGVAQSPRYKIIEKRQSVAFWCNPISGHATLYWYQQILGQGPKLLIQFQNNGVVDDSQLPKDRFSAERLKGVDSTLKIQPAKLEDSAVYLCASSFPGQGTYEQYFGPGTRLTVT.

The chain uses TRBV19 and TRBJ1-5, with 10 bases that match TRBD1. Trimming removed 10 bases from V and 7 bases from J; junction bases left unmatched: 16. Per the germline V gene, CDR1 is LNHDA and CDR2 is SQIVND (reference sequence). CDR3 length equals 16 residues. The chain's CDR3 is CATSGQGSSGRQPQHF. The CDR3 nucleotides read TGTGCCACCTCGGGACAGGGGAGCTCTGGTAGACAGCCCCAGCATTTT.

V usage is TRBV19 and J usage is TRBJ1-1; 8 nucleotides align to TRBD1. Germline values: CDR1 LNHDA, CDR2 SQIVND (reference sequence). J lost 2 bases, V lost 6 bases, and 11 bases had no gene match. The CDR3 has 16 amino acids. CDR3 nucleotides: TGTGCCAGTAGCCCAAGGACAGGGAATCTTAACACTGAAGCTTTCTTT. Encoded protein: CASSPRTGNLNTEAFF.

This chain joins TRBV6-1 and TRBJ2-1, with unresolved D. Between the trimmed V and J ends, which lost 6 bases and 9 bases, there was a span of 12 bases. In germline, CDR1 is MNHNS, CDR2 SASEGT. The CDR3 is 12 residues long. CDR3 amino acids: CASSPGMSEQFF. DNA of the CDR3: TGTGCCAGCAGCCCGGGCATGTCTGAGCAGTTCTTC.